This TCR beta chain was captured by sequencing in a study of blood T cell repertoires in COVID-19. Seattle-derived patients entered the study during active infection and were followed longitudinally. Profiling relied on immunoSEQ multiplex PCR, and the TCRdb table lists in-frame clones only, not all of them. Altogether about 150,000 clones are present, about 88% being singletons, with the ten largest covering just over 2.5%. V shed 2 bases and J shed 8 bases, with 15 bases lying between them. CDR3 length equals 14 residues. The germline CDR1 and CDR2 sequences are SGHTA and FQGNSA. The sequenced sample was peripheral blood. This sequence was found in an elderly woman with COVID-19, enrolled during active disease. This rearrangement joins TRBV7-2 to TRBJ1-2; D perhaps matches TRBD1 (5 bases). The DNA for the CDR3 is TGTGCCAGCAGCTTAAATGGTCAGGGAGGGGGCTACACCTTC. This translates into CASSLNGQGGGYTF.